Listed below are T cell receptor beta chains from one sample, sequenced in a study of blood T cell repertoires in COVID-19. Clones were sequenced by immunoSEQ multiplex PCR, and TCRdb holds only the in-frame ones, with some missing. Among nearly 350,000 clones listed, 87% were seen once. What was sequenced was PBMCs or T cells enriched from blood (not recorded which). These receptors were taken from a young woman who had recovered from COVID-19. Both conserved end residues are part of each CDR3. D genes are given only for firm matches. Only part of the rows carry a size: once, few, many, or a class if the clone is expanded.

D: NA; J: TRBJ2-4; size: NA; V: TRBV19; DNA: TGTGCCAGTAGTATAGATACTGCATTAGCCAAAAACATTCAGTACTTC; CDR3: CASSIDTALAKNIQYF
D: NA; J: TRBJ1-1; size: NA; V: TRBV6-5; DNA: TGTGCCAGCACGGAGGCTGGCCGACTAGCTGAAGCTTTCTTT; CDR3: CASTEAGRLAEAFF
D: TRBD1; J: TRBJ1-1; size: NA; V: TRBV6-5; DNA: TGTGCCAGCAGAGGTTTCGGACAGGGGGAAGCTGAAGCTTTCTTT; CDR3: CASRGFGQGEAEAFF
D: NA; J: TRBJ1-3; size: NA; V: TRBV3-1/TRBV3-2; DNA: TGTGCCAGCACTCCGACGAGGAGCTCTGGAAACACCATATATTTT; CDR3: CASTPTRSSGNTIYF
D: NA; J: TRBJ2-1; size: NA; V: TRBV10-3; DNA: TGTGCCAGCAAGGTAGGGGGTCAGGACAATGAGCAGTTCTTC; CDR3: CASKVGGQDNEQFF
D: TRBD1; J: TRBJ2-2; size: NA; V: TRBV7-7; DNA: TGTGCCAGCAGCACCCGACAGGGTGACGGGGAGCTGTTTTTT; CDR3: CASSTRQGDGELFF
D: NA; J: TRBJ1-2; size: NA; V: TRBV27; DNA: TGTGCCAGCAGTTTGTCCGACCGACCGGACTTCTATGGCTACACCTTC; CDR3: CASSLSDRPDFYGYTF
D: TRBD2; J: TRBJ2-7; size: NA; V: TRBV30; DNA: TGTGCCTGGAGTCCCCGGGTAGCGGGGAACTTCTACGAGCAGTACTTC; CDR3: CAWSPRVAGNFYEQYF
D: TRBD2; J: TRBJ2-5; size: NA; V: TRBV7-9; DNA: TGTGCCAGCAGCTTAGGGACTAGCGGGGGTTACCAAGAGACCCAGTACTTC; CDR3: CASSLGTSGGYQETQYF
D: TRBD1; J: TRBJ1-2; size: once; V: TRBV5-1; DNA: TGCGCCAGCAGATTGGGGTACAGGGGAAAAGACTATGGCTACACCTTC; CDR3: CASRLGYRGKDYGYTF
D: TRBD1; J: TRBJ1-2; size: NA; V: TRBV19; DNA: TGTGCCAGTAGCCCTATGGGACAGGGCGGGCCAGGCTACACCTTC; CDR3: CASSPMGQGGPGYTF
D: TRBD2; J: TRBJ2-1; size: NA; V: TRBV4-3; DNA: TGCGCCAGCAGCCTACGGACTAGCGGGGGTTCTTACAATGAGCAGTTCTTC; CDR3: CASSLRTSGGSYNEQFF